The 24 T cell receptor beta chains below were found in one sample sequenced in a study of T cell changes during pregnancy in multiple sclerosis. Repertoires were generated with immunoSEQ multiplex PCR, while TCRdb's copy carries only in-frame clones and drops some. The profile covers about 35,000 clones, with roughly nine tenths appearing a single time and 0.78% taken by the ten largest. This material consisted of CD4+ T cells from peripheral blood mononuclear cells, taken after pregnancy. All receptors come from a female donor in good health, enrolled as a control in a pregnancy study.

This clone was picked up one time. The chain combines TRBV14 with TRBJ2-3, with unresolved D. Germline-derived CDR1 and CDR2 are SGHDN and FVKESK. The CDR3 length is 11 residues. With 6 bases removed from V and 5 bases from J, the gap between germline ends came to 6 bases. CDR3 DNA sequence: TGTGCCAGCAGGATCGGAGATACGCAGTATTTT. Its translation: CASRIGDTQYF.

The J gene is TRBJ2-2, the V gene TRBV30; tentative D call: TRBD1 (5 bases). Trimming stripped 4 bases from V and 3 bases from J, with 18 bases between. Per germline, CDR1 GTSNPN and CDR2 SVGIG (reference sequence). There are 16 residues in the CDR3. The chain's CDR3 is CAWIHRRGRDTGELFF. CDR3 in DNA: TGTGCCTGGATCCATAGAAGGGGCAGGGACACCGGGGAGCTGTTTTTT.

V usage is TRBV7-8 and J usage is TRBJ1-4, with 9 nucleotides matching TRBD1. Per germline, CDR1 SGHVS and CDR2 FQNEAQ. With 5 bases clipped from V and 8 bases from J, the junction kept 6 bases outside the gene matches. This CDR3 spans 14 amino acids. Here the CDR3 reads CASSPRDRAEKLFF. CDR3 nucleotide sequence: TGTGCCAGCAGCCCCCGGGACAGGGCCGAAAAACTGTTTTTT.

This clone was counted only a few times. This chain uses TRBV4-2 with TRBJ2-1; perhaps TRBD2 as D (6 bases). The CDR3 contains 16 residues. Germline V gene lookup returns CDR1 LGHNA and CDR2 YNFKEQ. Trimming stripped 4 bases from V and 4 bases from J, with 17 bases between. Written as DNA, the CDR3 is TGTGCCAGCAGCCTTAGCGGTCGGACCGTATACAATGAGCAGTTCTTC. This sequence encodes CASSLSGRTVYNEQFF.

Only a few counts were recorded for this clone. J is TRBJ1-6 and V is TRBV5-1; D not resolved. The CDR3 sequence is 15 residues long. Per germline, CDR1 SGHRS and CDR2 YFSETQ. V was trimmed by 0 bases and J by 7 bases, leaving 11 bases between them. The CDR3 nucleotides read TGCGCCAGCAGCTTGGTGCGAGGGATCAATTCACCCCTCCACTTT. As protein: CASSLVRGINSPLHF. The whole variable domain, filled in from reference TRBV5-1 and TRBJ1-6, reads KAGVTQTPRYLIKTRGQQVTLSCSPISGHRSVSWYQQTPGQGLQFLFEYFSETQRNKGNFPGRFSGRQFSNSRSEMNVSTLELGDSALYLCASSLVRGINSPLHFGNGTRLTVT.

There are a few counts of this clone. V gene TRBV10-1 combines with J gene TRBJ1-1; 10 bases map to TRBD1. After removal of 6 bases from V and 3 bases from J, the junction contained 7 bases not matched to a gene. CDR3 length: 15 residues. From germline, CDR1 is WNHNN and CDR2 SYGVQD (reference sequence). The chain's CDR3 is CASRPGTGDYTEAFF. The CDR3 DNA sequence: TGCGCCAGCAGACCCGGGACAGGGGACTACACTGAAGCTTTCTTT.

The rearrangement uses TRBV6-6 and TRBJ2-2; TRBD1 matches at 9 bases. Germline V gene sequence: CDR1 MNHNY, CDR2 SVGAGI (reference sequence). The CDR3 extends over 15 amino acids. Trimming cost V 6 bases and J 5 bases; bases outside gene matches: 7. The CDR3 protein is CASSDRDRATGELFF. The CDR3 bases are TGTGCCAGCAGCGACCGGGACAGGGCGACCGGGGAGCTGTTTTTT.

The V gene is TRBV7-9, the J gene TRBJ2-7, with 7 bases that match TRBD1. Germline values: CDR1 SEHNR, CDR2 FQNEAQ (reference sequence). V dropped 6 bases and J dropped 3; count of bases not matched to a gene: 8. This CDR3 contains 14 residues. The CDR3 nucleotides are TGTGCCAGCAGACCTGACAGGGCTTACTACGAGCAGTACTTC. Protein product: CASRPDRAYYEQYF.

The DNA of the CDR3 is TGTGCCAGCAGCTTGGACCCCCCAGGGCCCCTATCACCCCTCCACTTT. Its translation: CASSLDPPGPLSPLHF. The chain carries TRBV5-4 and TRBJ1-6, with D maybe TRBD1 (5 bases). V lost 0 bases, J lost 10 bases, and 17 bases lay in between. The CDR3 runs to 16 residues. The germline V gene has CDR1 SGHNT and CDR2 YYREEE (reference sequence).

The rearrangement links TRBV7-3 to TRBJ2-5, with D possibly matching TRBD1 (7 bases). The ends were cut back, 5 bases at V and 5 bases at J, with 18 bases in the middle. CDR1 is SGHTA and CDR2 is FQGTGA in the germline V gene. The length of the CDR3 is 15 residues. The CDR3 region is CASSPGDSWGETQYF. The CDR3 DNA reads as TGTGCCAGCAGCCCGGGGGACAGTTGGGGGGAGACCCAGTACTTC.

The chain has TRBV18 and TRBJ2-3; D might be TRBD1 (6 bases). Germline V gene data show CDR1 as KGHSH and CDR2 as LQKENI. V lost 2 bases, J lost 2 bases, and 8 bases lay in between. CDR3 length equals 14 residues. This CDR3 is CASSPAGATDTQYF. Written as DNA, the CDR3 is TGTGCCAGCTCACCAGCAGGGGCCACAGATACGCAGTATTTT. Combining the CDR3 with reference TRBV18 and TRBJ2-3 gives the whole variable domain NAGVMQNPRHLVRRRGQEARLRCSPMKGHSHVYWYRQLPEEGLKFMVYLQKENIIDESGMPKERFSAEFPKEGPSILRIQQVVRGDSAAYFCASSPAGATDTQYFGPGTRLTVL.

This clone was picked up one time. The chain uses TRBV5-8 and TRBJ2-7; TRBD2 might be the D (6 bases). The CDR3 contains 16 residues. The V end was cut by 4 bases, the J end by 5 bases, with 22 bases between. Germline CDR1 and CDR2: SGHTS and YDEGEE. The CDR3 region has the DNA TGTGCCAGCAGCCTCCCCCCTGGGAGGAGGTCTCACGAGCAGTACTTC. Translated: CASSLPPGRRSHEQYF.

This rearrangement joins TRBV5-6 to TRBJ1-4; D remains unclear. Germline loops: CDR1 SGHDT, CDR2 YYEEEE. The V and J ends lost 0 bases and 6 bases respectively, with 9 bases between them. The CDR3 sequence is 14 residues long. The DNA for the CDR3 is TGTGCCAGCAGCTTGGCCTTCGCGGATGAAAAACTGTTTTTT. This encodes CASSLAFADEKLFF.

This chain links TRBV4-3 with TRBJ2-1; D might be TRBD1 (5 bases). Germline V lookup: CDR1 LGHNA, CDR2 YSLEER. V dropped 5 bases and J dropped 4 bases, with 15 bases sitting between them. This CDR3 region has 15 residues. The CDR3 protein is CASSTHIDSYNEQFF. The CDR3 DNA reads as TGCGCCAGCAGCACCCACATAGACAGTTACAATGAGCAGTTCTTC.

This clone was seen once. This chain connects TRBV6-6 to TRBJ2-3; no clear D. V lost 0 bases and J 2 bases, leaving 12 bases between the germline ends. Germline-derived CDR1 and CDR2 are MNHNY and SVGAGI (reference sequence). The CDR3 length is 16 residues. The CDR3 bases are TGTGCCAGCAGTTACTCGGGCGCAGGCCTCACAGATACGCAGTATTTT. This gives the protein CASSYSGAGLTDTQYF.

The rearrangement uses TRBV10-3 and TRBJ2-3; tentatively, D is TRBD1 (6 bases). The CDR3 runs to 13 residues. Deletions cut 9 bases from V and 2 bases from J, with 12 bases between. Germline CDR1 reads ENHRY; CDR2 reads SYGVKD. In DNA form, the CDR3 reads TGTGCCATTGCAGGGGACCCCACAGATACGCAGTATTTT. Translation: CAIAGDPTDTQYF.

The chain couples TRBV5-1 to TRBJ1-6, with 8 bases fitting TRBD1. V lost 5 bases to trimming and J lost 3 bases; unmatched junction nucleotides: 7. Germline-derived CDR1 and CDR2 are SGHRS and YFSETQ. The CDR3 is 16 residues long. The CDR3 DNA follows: TGCGCCAGCAGACGACAGGGGAGCCTCTATAATTCACCCCTCCACTTT. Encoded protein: CASRRQGSLYNSPLHF.

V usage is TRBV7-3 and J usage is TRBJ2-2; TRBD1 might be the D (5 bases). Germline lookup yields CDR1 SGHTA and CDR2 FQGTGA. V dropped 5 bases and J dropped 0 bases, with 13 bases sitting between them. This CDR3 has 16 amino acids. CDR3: CASSPRRGSNTGELFF. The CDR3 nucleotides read TGTGCCAGCAGCCCAAGAAGGGGTTCGAACACCGGGGAGCTGTTTTTT.

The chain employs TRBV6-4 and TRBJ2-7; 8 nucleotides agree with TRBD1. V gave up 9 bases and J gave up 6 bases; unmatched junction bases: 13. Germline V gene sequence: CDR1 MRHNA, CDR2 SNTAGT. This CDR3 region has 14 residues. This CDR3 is CASRPGQVIGEQYF. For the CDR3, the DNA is TGTGCCAGTCGACCGGGACAGGTGATAGGCGAGCAGTACTTC.

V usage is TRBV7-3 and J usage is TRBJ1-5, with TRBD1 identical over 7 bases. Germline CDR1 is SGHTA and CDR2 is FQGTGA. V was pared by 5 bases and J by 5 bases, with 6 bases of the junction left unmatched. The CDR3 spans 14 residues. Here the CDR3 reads CASSTGQPDQPQHF. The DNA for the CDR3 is TGTGCCAGCAGCACGGGACAGCCCGATCAGCCCCAGCATTTT.

The CDR3 protein is CASRSDYQETQYF. CDR3 nucleotide sequence: TGTGCCAGCAGGTCGGACTACCAAGAGACCCAGTACTTC. The V and J genes are TRBV2 and TRBJ2-5, with D tentatively TRBD2 (5 bases). Per germline, CDR1 SNHLY and CDR2 FYNNEI. This CDR3 spans 13 amino acids. Trimming removed 6 bases from V and 0 bases from J, with 8 bases in between. The full variable domain, rest sourced from reference TRBV2 and TRBJ2-5, is EPEVTQTPSHQVTQMGQEVILRCVPISNHLYFYWYRQILGQKVEFLVSFYNNEISEKSEIFDDQFSVERPDGSNFTLKIRSTKLEDSAMYFCASRSDYQETQYFGPGTRLLVL.

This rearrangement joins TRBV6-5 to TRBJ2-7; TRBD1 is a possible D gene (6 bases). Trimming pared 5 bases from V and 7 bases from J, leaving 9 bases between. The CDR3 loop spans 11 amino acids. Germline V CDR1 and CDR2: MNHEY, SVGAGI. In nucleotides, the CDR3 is TGTGCCAGCAGTCCCGGGACAGAGCAGTACTTC. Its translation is CASSPGTEQYF.

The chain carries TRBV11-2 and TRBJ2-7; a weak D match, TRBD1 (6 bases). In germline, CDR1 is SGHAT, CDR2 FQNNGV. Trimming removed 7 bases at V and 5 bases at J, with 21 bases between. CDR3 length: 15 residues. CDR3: CASTPLQGSNHEQYF. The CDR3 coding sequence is TGTGCCAGCACCCCCCTGCAGGGGTCCAACCACGAGCAGTACTTC.

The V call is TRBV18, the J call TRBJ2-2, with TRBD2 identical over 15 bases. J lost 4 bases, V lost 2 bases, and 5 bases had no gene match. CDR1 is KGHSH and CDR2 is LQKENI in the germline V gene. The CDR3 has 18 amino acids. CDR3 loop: CASSPRTSGGAGTGELFF. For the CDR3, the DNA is TGTGCCAGCTCACCAAGGACTAGCGGGGGGGCCGGCACCGGGGAGCTGTTTTTT.